This T cell receptor beta chain was identified during a study of early T cells in non-severe SARS-CoV-2 infection. Study-wide context: From unsorted whole blood, bulk RNA was sequenced, and the chains remained unpaired. Study-wide points: CD4 and private specificities were missed by VDJdb matching, which favored anti-spike CD8 responses.

Researchers tagged individual cDNA molecules with unique molecular identifiers. Each CDR3 protein is one row after TCRdb ran MiXCR on the 5' RACE reads. Of some 29,000 distinct CDR3 sequences listed, more than 5% are singletons. The CDR3 loop spans 13 amino acids. Germline CDR1 and CDR2: MNHNY and SVGAGI (reference sequence). The ends lost 6 bases at V and 12 bases at J; junction bases unmatched: 4. This clonotype has a handful of counts. Its antigen is unidentified. This receptor was taken from an adult who was a healthcare worker with PCR-confirmed SARS-CoV-2 infection or an uninfected control (not recorded which). This sequence joins TRBV6-6 and TRBJ1-6; TRBD1 matches 11 bases. The sample comprised whole blood. CDR3 nucleotide sequence: TGTGCCAGCAGGGACAGGGGGCTGGTACCCCTCCACTTT. Translated: CASRDRGLVPLHF.